A selection of T cell receptor beta chains follows, all from one sample in a study of T-cell reconstitution after alpha-beta-depleted transplantation in children. TCRdb called the PCR reads again in MiXCR, with one record for every CDR3 protein. The sample lists around 450,000 distinct CDR3 sequences, roughly 44% occurring once. Sample: PBMCs, taken before TCRalphabeta/CD19-depleted stem cell transplant. These receptors were taken from a girl aged 2-15 years with aplastic anemia, due to receive a stem cell transplant. Both conserved end residues are part of each CDR3. A D gene is named only where the DNA matches it firmly. The size of a clone is reported for some rows only, either as once, few or many, or as a class for expanded clones.

cdr3_length clone_size j_call d_call v_call cdr3_nt cdr3_aa
17 many TRBJ2-1 TRBD2 TRBV5-1 TGCGCCAGCAGCTTGGAAACTTCTAGCGGGAGTCTCAATGAGCAGTTCTTC CASSLETSSGSLNEQFF
19 few TRBJ2-1 NA TRBV7-6 TGTGCCAGCAGCTTACCTCAGACTATCCCTTGGAGCTCCTACAATGAGCAGTTCTTC CASSLPQTIPWSSYNEQFF
12 NA TRBJ2-3 NA TRBV29-1 TGCAGCGTTGACGCCGGGGCAGATACGCAGTATTTT CSVDAGADTQYF
15 NA TRBJ2-2 NA TRBV5-6 TGTGCCAGCAGCTTGCCGGGGAAGGTTACCGGGGAGCTGTTTTTT CASSLPGKVTGELFF
15 many TRBJ2-2 TRBD2 TRBV4-2 TGTGCCAGCAGGTTCGCTAGCGGGAGCCCCGGGGAGCTGTTTTTT CASRFASGSPGELFF
17 few TRBJ2-2 NA TRBV3-1 TGTGCCAGCAGCCGAAACCCCGGAGGGCCGGGAACCGGGGAGCTGTTTTTT CASSRNPGGPGTGELFF
15 NA TRBJ2-2 TRBD2 TRBV6-5 TGTGCCAGCAGTTCGGGACTAGCGGCCTCGGGAGGGCTGTTTTTT CASSSGLAASGGLFF
14 few TRBJ2-1 NA TRBV20-1 TGCAGTGCTAGAAATACCAGGGTAGTGAATGAGCAGTTCTTC CSARNTRVVNEQFF
13 few TRBJ1-6 NA TRBV6-1 TGTGCCAGCCGGGACATCGGTGGATCACCCCTCCACTTT CASRDIGGSPLHF
16 once TRBJ2-1 NA TRBV20-1 TGCAGTGCGAGAGGTAGGGCCAGTAGGCACTACAATGAGCAGTTCTTC CSARGRASRHYNEQFF
14 NA TRBJ2-6 NA TRBV12-3/TRBV12-4 TGTGCCAGCAGCACGACCTCTGGGGCCAACGTCCTGACTTTC CASSTTSGANVLTF
12 few TRBJ2-2 NA TRBV7-3 TGTTTCGGCGCGGCGAACACCGGGGAGCTGTTTTTT CFGAANTGELFF
17 NA TRBJ2-1 TRBD2 TRBV20-1 TGCTGTGCTAGAGACCTAACTAGCGTTGGGGCCTACAATGAGCAGTTCTTC CCARDLTSVGAYNEQFF
14 many TRBJ1-6 NA TRBV12-3/TRBV12-4 TGTGCCAGCAGTTTGCAACAGGGCCGGTCACCCCTCCACTTT CASSLQQGRSPLHF
15 NA TRBJ2-7 TRBD1 TRBV12-3/TRBV12-4 TGTGCCAGCAGTTTTAGCGCTGACAGGGTTGGCGAGCAGTACTTC CASSFSADRVGEQYF
13 NA TRBJ2-5 TRBD2 TRBV20-1 TGCAGTGCACCGACTAGCGGGCAAGAGACCCAGTACTTC CSAPTSGQETQYF
14 NA TRBJ2-5 TRBD1 TRBV20-1 TGCAGTGCTAGCGGGACAGGGGTGTCAGAGACCCAGTACTTC CSASGTGVSETQYF
18 many TRBJ2-1 NA TRBV11-2 TGTGCCAGCAGCTTAGATCGAGTGGGACGGGGCTCCTACAATGAGCAGTTCTTC CASSLDRVGRGSYNEQFF
14 NA TRBJ2-2 TRBD1 TRBV20-1 TGCAGTGCCCCCCGGACAGGGGGCACCGGGGAGCTGTTTTTT CSAPRTGGTGELFF
14 few TRBJ2-2 NA TRBV12-3/TRBV12-4 TGTGCCAGCGCGGGCAGCGCCAACACCGGGGAGCTGTTTTTT CASAGSANTGELFF
15 NA TRBJ2-7 TRBD2 TRBV3-1 TGTGCCAGCAATCCCTTAGCGGGTGTCTCCTACGAGCAGTACTTC CASNPLAGVSYEQYF
14 once TRBJ1-2 NA TRBV10-3 TGTGCCATCAGGAATCTCCTAGAGGGCGATGGCTACACCTTC CAIRNLLEGDGYTF
14 NA TRBJ1-1 NA TRBV29-1 TGCAGCGTTGGTAGGGGAAAAGGGGACACTGAAGCTTTCTTT CSVGRGKGDTEAFF
16 NA TRBJ2-7 NA TRBV20-1 TGCAGTGCTAGAGATGTTCGAGACCTGGGGCCCTACGAGCAGTACTTC CSARDVRDLGPYEQYF
16 NA TRBJ2-7 NA TRBV7-2 TGTGCCAGCAGCTTTGGTGGGAGACGGACATCCCTCGAGCAGTACTTC CASSFGGRRTSLEQYF
12 NA TRBJ1-5 NA TRBV7-2 TGTGCCAGCAGCTTACTGAATCAGCCCCAGCATTTT CASSLLNQPQHF
12 many TRBJ2-2 NA TRBV29-1 TGCAGCGCCCAGGTACAGGCCGGGGAGCTGTTTTTT CSAQVQAGELFF
15 few TRBJ2-3 NA TRBV6-1 TGTGCCAGCAGCAGACTCACGGCCTACACAGATACGCAGTATTTT CASSRLTAYTDTQYF
15 many TRBJ2-1 TRBD2 TRBV20-1 TGCAGTGCTAGAGGGACTAGCGGGATGTACAATGAGCAGTTCTTC CSARGTSGMYNEQFF
12 NA TRBJ2-7 NA TRBV29-1 TGCAGCGTTGAAACCCTCTCCTACGAGCAGTACTTC CSVETLSYEQYF
12 NA TRBJ2-1 NA TRBV20-1 TGCAGTGCTAGAGATCTGGGCGGTGAGCAGTTCTTC CSARDLGGEQFF
14 NA TRBJ2-1 NA TRBV11-1 TGTGCCAGCAGCCCCACGGGTGGAGTGAATGAGCAGTTCTTC CASSPTGGVNEQFF
16 NA TRBJ2-3 TRBD2 TRBV12-3/TRBV12-4 TGTGCCAGCAGTTTCGGGACTAGCGGAAACACAGATACGCAGTATTTT CASSFGTSGNTDTQYF
13 NA TRBJ1-5 NA TRBV20-1 TGCAGTGCCGCCGACAGACTCAATCAGCCCCAGCATTTT CSAADRLNQPQHF
14 few TRBJ2-1 NA TRBV6-2/TRBV6-3 TGTGCCAGCAGTAAGGGGTCCCTGGGGGATGAGCAGTTCTTC CASSKGSLGDEQFF
17 NA TRBJ2-2 TRBD2 TRBV5-4 TGTGCCAGCAGCCCGCTCCTTAGCGGGAGTCGCACCGGGGAGCTGTTTTTT CASSPLLSGSRTGELFF
14 few TRBJ2-3 TRBD2 TRBV20-1 TGCAGTGCCTATCTAGCGGGACGACCAGATACGCAGTATTTT CSAYLAGRPDTQYF
17 NA TRBJ2-3 TRBD2 TRBV10-1 TGCGCCAGCAGTGTGAGCCACTTAGCGGGAGTTGCGGATACGCAGTATTTT CASSVSHLAGVADTQYF
15 NA TRBJ2-1 NA TRBV7-2 TGTGCCAGCAGCTTAGGGCTCGGACAGACCGGTGAGCAGTTCTTC CASSLGLGQTGEQFF
15 few TRBJ2-1 NA TRBV19 TGTGCCAGTAGTCCTTGGACAACAACCTACAATGAGCAGTTCTTC CASSPWTTTYNEQFF
13 few TRBJ1-5 NA TRBV12-3/TRBV12-4 TGTGCCAGCAGTTTACAACAGGGTCATGCCCAGCATTTT CASSLQQGHAQHF
17 NA TRBJ2-4 TRBD2 TRBV30 TGTGCCTGGAGTCCCCCGGCAGGGACTATTTCCAAAAACATTCAGTACTTC CAWSPPAGTISKNIQYF
14 NA TRBJ1-6 NA TRBV6-1 TGTGCCAGCACCGACAGAAAATATAATTCACCCCTCCACTTT CASTDRKYNSPLHF
14 few TRBJ2-7 TRBD1 TRBV5-1 TGCGCCAGCAGCGGGGACAGGCCCCGTCTCGAGCAGTACTTC CASSGDRPRLEQYF